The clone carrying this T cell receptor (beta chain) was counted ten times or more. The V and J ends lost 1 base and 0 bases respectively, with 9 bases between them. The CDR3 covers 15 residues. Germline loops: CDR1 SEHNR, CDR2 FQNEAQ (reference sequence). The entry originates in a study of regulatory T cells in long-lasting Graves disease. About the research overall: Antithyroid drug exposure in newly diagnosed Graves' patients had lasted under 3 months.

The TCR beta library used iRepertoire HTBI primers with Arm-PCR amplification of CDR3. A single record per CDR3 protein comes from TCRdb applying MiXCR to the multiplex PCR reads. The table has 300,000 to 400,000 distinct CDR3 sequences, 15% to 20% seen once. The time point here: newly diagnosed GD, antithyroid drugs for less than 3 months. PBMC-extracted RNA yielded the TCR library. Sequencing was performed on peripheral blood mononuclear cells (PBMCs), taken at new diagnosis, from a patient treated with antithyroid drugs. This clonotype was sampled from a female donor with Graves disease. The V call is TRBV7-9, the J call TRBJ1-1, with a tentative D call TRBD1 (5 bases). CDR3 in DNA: TGTGCCAGCAGCTTAGTGAAGGGGCTGAACACTGAAGCTTTCTTT. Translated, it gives CASSLVKGLNTEAFF.